This TCR beta chain derives from a study of cytomegalovirus exposure and HLA in healthy donors. Remarks on this clone: Antigen: not known.

The J segment lost 1 base and the V segment lost 6 bases, leaving 5 bases of the junction unmatched. CDR1 is MNHEY, CDR2 SMNVEV, per germline (reference sequence). This CDR3 spans 14 amino acids. Study-wide results and caveats: Cytomegalovirus-associated status was assigned to 150 or so TCR beta chains. Published work reported that the classifier diagnosed cytomegalovirus status with high specificity and sensitivity. While the bulk of TCR sequences proved rare, some public TCRs turned up in many donors.

Repertoires were generated with immunoSEQ multiplex PCR, while TCRdb's copy carries only in-frame clones and drops some. The data contain tens of thousands of clones, roughly 95% of them singletons. Separation from the 666-subject first cohort characterized the 120-subject validation cohort, to which the donors belonged. The receptor comes from a man aged 18 to 35 in good health and CMV-seronegative. The V and J genes are TRBV27 and TRBJ1-2; 7 bases line up with TRBD1. The sequencing sample was made of PBMCs. This CDR3 reads CASSRTGLNYGYTF. The DNA for the CDR3 is TGTGCCAGCAGCCGGACAGGTCTTAACTATGGCTACACCTTC.